This T cell receptor (beta chain) was recovered during a study of T cell changes during pregnancy in multiple sclerosis. The CDR3 length is 11 residues. The germline CDR1 and CDR2 sequences are DFQATT and SNEGSKA (reference sequence). Assay: immunoSEQ multiplex PCR; the TCRdb copy retains only in-frame clones and omits some. Of 67,000 or so clones detected, 85% to 95% appear once; the ten largest clones hold 2.5% to 3.5%. The chain carries TRBV20-1 and TRBJ1-5; 8 bases match TRBD1. Here the sequenced sample was CD8+ T cells from peripheral blood mononuclear cells, taken in the third trimester of pregnancy. The sequence was obtained from a female donor in good health, enrolled as a control in a pregnancy study. CDR3 region: CRSGGDQPQHF. The CDR3 nucleotides read TGCAGGTCAGGGGGCGATCAGCCCCAGCATTTT.